The 29 T cell receptor beta chains in this list originate from one sample, sequenced in a study of T cell responses to AZD1222 COVID-19 vaccine. Here immunoSEQ multiplex PCR was the method, and the copy in TCRdb shows in-frame clones only, minus some. The repertoire includes roughly 130,000 clones, roughly 91% of them detected once, and approximately 3% sits in the top ten. The sequences come from peripheral blood, collected on day 0 of AZD1222 vaccination. These receptors originate from an adult in good health.

The chain carries TRBV27 and TRBJ1-3; D unresolved. The V end was cut by 0 bases, the J end by 4 bases, with 10 bases between. This CDR3 has 15 amino acids. In germline, CDR1 is MNHEY, CDR2 SMNVEV (reference sequence). CDR3 DNA: TGTGCCAGCAGTTTATCGTGGGAGCCAGGAAACACCATATATTTT. The encoded protein is CASSLSWEPGNTIYF.

As concerns this clone: Germline is not matched at one junction end, which may reflect a read error. The chain couples TRBV6-5 to TRBJ1-6; possible D gene TRBD1, 6 bases. In germline, CDR1 is MNHEY, CDR2 SVGAGI. CDR3 length: 13 residues. The CDR3 spells CASSYDRNSPLHF. The CDR3 DNA follows: TGTGCCAGCAGTTACGACAGGAATTCCCCCCTCCACTTT.

The chain carries TRBV3-1 (or the pseudogene TRBV3-2) and TRBJ2-1; possible D gene TRBD1, 5 bases. CDR1 is LGHDT and CDR2 is YNNKEL in the germline V gene (reference sequence). The CDR3 has 14 residues. V was shortened by 0 bases and J by 4 bases, with 7 bases between the two germline ends. The DNA for the CDR3 is TGTGCCAGCAGCCAAGATCAGGGTTACAATGAGCAGTTCTTC. This translates into CASSQDQGYNEQFF.

The rearrangement uses TRBV7-9 and TRBJ1-5; D perhaps matches TRBD1 (6 bases). Trimming removed 1 base from V and 11 bases from J, with 9 bases in between. Per germline, CDR1 SEHNR and CDR2 FQNEAQ (reference sequence). The CDR3 spans 12 residues. The CDR3 coding sequence is TGTGCCAGCAGCTTAGAAGGGGGGGCCCAGCATTTT. It yields the protein CASSLEGGAQHF.

The chain carries TRBV7-8 and TRBJ1-5; possible D gene TRBD1, 5 bases. The CDR3 runs 12 residues. Germline V gene sequence: CDR1 SGHVS, CDR2 FQNEAQ. Trimming stripped 5 bases from V and 9 bases from J, with 11 bases between. The CDR3 reads CASSLGGAPQHF. In nucleotides, the CDR3 is TGTGCCAGCAGCCTCGGGGGTGCGCCCCAGCATTTT.

This clone appeared once. The chain links TRBV7-6 to TRBJ1-5; D is unclear. V dropped 5 bases and J dropped 6 bases, with 8 bases sitting between them. CDR1 and CDR2 from the germline V gene are SGHVS and FNYEAQ. CDR3 length: 12 amino acids. CDR3 sequence: CASSLEGQPQHF. In nucleotides, the CDR3 is TGTGCCAGCAGCCTAGAGGGTCAGCCCCAGCATTTT.

The V call is TRBV3-1 (or the pseudogene TRBV3-2), the J call TRBJ2-5; D is possibly TRBD1 or TRBD2 (5 bases each). V was trimmed by 4 bases and J by 1 base, leaving 7 bases between them. The length of the CDR3 is 13 residues. CDR1 LGHDT and CDR2 YNNKEL come from the germline V gene (reference sequence). In DNA form, the CDR3 reads TGTGCCAGCAGCCGGGACGGCCAAGAGACCCAGTACTTC. As protein: CASSRDGQETQYF.

This chain joins TRBV18 and TRBJ1-4; 7 bases are a match to TRBD1. CDR1 KGHSH and CDR2 LQKENI come from the germline V gene. The J segment lost 7 bases and the V segment lost 4 bases, leaving 6 bases of the junction unmatched. The CDR3 is 14 residues long. The CDR3 DNA is TGTGCCAGCTCACACGGACAGGACCGTGAAAAACTGTTTTTT. It codes for CASSHGQDREKLFF.

The V and J genes are TRBV30 and TRBJ1-3, with unresolved D. The germline CDR1 and CDR2 sequences are GTSNPN and SVGIG (reference sequence). The CDR3 sequence is 15 residues long. V lost 0 bases, J lost 0 bases, and 9 bases lay in between. The CDR3 loop reads CAWSVRRTSGNTIYF. For the CDR3, the DNA is TGTGCCTGGAGTGTACGACGGACCTCTGGAAACACCATATATTTT.

The chain recombines TRBV6-4 with TRBJ1-1; D gene uncertain. V shed 1 base and J shed 5 bases, with 11 bases lying between them. The CDR3 sequence is 14 residues long. The germline CDR1 and CDR2 sequences are MRHNA and SNTAGT. The CDR3 DNA reads TGTGCCAGCAGTGACTTGCACCTGGGGACTGAAGCTTTCTTT. It translates to CASSDLHLGTEAFF.

This clone was observed once. The rearrangement uses TRBV6-5 and TRBJ1-2; TRBD1 matches at 9 bases. CDR3 length equals 14 residues. Trimming took 7 bases from V and 5 from J; bases not matched to a gene: 8. The germline V gene encodes CDR1 MNHEY and CDR2 SVGAGI. This CDR3 reads CASTRQGEWYGYTF. The DNA for the CDR3 is TGTGCCAGCACCAGACAGGGGGAATGGTATGGCTACACCTTC.

The chain employs TRBV30 and TRBJ1-1; D gene uncertain. Trimming shortened V by 3 bases and J by 6 bases, and 8 bases separated the two germline ends. This CDR3 region has 11 residues. The germline gives CDR1 GTSNPN, CDR2 SVGIG (reference sequence). The CDR3 protein is CAWRGRSEAFF. The CDR3 nucleotides read TGTGCCTGGAGAGGGAGGTCTGAAGCTTTCTTT.

This clone showed up just a few times. The V and J genes are TRBV5-5 and TRBJ2-7, with 8 bases fitting TRBD2. The CDR3 totals 15 residues. The V gene end was trimmed by 2 bases and the J gene end by 3 bases; junction bases not matched to a gene: 7. Germline CDR1 SGHKS, CDR2 YYEKEE (reference sequence). CDR3 coding DNA: TGTGCCAGCAGCTTCGGTATTAGCGGGAACTACGAGCAGTACTTC. Protein sequence: CASSFGISGNYEQYF.

The rearrangement joins TRBV30 to TRBJ1-3; 9 nucleotides match TRBD1. Germline V CDR1 and CDR2: GTSNPN, SVGIG (reference sequence). This CDR3 spans 15 amino acids. The V and J ends lost 4 bases and 3 bases, in that order; junction bases with no gene match: 7. The CDR3 protein is CAWNNRGLGGNTIYF. The CDR3 nucleotides read TGTGCCTGGAACAACAGGGGGCTAGGTGGAAACACCATATATTTT.

The chain is built from TRBV7-9 and TRBJ1-1, with D hard to call. With 0 bases removed from V and 4 bases from J, the gap between germline ends came to 0 bases. This CDR3 spans 11 amino acids. The germline CDR1 and CDR2 sequences are SEHNR and FQNEAQ (reference sequence). CDR3 sequence (DNA): TGTGCCAGCAGCTTAGCCACTGAAGCTTTCTTT. Its protein product is CASSLATEAFF.

The table lists this clone with a count of one. The chain couples TRBV7-2 to TRBJ2-7; TRBD1 is a possible D gene (7 bases). V lost 1 base and J 4 bases, leaving 11 bases between the germline ends. Germline V gives CDR1 SGHTA, CDR2 FQGNSA. This CDR3 contains 14 residues. CDR3 protein: CASSLDRGGYEQYF. As DNA, the CDR3 is TGTGCCAGCAGCTTAGACAGGGGAGGATACGAGCAGTACTTC.

This clone has only one observation. This chain joins TRBV20-1 and TRBJ1-5; 9 nucleotides align to TRBD1. Germline V gene sequence: CDR1 DFQATT, CDR2 SNEGSKA (reference sequence). The CDR3 is made up of 14 amino acids. J gave up 6 bases and V 3 bases, and 6 bases lay outside the gene matches. The CDR3 reads CSASPTGGTQPQHF. The CDR3 DNA sequence: TGCAGTGCTAGTCCAACAGGGGGCACTCAGCCCCAGCATTTT.

The chain carries TRBV14 and TRBJ1-1; no reliable D call. Germline assignment: CDR1 SGHDN and CDR2 FVKESK. This CDR3 has 15 amino acids. V lost 0 bases, J lost 0 bases, and 8 bases lay in between. This CDR3 reads CASSQDFLLNTEAFF. CDR3 coding DNA: TGTGCCAGCAGCCAAGATTTCCTCTTGAACACTGAAGCTTTCTTT.

The rearrangement uses TRBV9 and TRBJ2-3; D not resolved. The CDR3 loop spans 13 amino acids. The germline V gene has CDR1 SGDLS and CDR2 YYNGEE. With 3 bases removed from V and 0 bases from J, the gap between germline ends came to 5 bases. CDR3 sequence reads: CASSAASTDTQYF. The CDR3 region has the DNA TGTGCCAGCAGCGCCGCCAGCACAGATACGCAGTATTTT.

This clone was seen once. This CDR3 reads CASSGGTTAEQFF. The CDR3 DNA reads as TGCGCCAGCAGCGGAGGAACTACGGCCGAGCAGTTCTTC. The chain combines TRBV5-1 with TRBJ2-1; maybe TRBD2 (5 bases). The ends were cut back, 4 bases at V and 10 bases at J, with 15 bases in the middle. This CDR3 is 13 amino acids long. In germline, CDR1 is SGHRS, CDR2 YFSETQ. Using reference TRBV5-1 and TRBJ2-1 for the parts outside the CDR3, the full variable domain is KAGVTQTPRYLIKTRGQQVTLSCSPISGHRSVSWYQQTPGQGLQFLFEYFSETQRNKGNFPGRFSGRQFSNSRSEMNVSTLELGDSALYLCASSGGTTAEQFFGPGTRLTVL.

The chain carries TRBV30 and TRBJ1-1; the D is unclear. The CDR3 totals 13 residues. Germline V gives CDR1 GTSNPN, CDR2 SVGIG (reference sequence). Trimming stripped 0 bases from V and 1 base from J, with 6 bases between. The CDR3 DNA reads as TGTGCCTGGAGTGTAAACAGGAACACTGAAGCTTTCTTT. This codes for CAWSVNRNTEAFF.

J is TRBJ1-5 and V is TRBV29-1; tentatively, D is TRBD1 (5 bases). The CDR3 runs 13 residues. Germline lookup yields CDR1 SQVTM and CDR2 ANQGSEA. Trimming removed 5 bases at V and 9 bases at J, with 17 bases between. This chain's CDR3 is CSVREGAGGPQHF. CDR3 bases: TGCAGCGTTCGAGAGGGTGCCGGGGGGCCCCAGCATTTT.

V gene TRBV6-5 combines with J gene TRBJ2-1, with 7 bases lining up with TRBD2. The CDR3 length is 16 residues. J was trimmed by 8 bases and V by 4 bases; bases with no gene match: 14. CDR1 and CDR2 (germline): MNHEY, SVGAGI. In nucleotides, the CDR3 is TGTGCCAGCAGTTCCTGGAGGACTAGTAGTCTCTATGAGCAGTTCTTC. This gives the protein CASSSWRTSSLYEQFF.

This chain uses TRBV24-1 with TRBJ2-3; 12 bases align to TRBD2. Germline CDR1 is KGHDR and CDR2 is SFDVKD. There are 21 residues in the CDR3. V dropped 4 bases and J dropped 2; count of bases not matched to a gene: 18. The CDR3 nucleotides read TGTGCCACCAGTGACTGGACTAGCGGGACACCGGGGACCCCGTACACAGATACGCAGTATTTT. It translates to CATSDWTSGTPGTPYTDTQYF.

J is TRBJ1-1 and V is TRBV11-3, with D unresolved. Trimming left V 0 bases short and J 1 base short, with 6 bases between. The germline CDR1 and CDR2 sequences are SGHNT and YENEEA. The length of the CDR3 is 14 residues. The CDR3 loop reads CASSLDGPNTEAFF. The DNA for the CDR3 is TGTGCCAGCAGCTTAGATGGTCCGAACACTGAAGCTTTCTTT.

V gene TRBV27 combines with J gene TRBJ2-7, with 11 bases identical to TRBD2. The junction had 9 bases not matched to a gene; V was cut back by 2 bases and J by 6 bases. This CDR3 spans 16 amino acids. In germline, CDR1 is MNHEY, CDR2 SMNVEV (reference sequence). The CDR3 DNA reads TGTGCCAGCAGTTTACCCGGGACTAGCGGACGTCGCGAGCAGTACTTC. Its translation is CASSLPGTSGRREQYF.

V is TRBV2 and J is TRBJ1-3, with D possibly being TRBD1 (5 bases). The CDR3 consists of 14 residues. V lost 3 bases, J lost 4 bases, and 10 bases lay in between. Germline-derived CDR1 and CDR2 are SNHLY and FYNNEI. CDR3 DNA: TGTGCCAGCAGTGACGGGGACTTAGGAAACACCATATATTTT. Translated: CASSDGDLGNTIYF.

The chain recombines TRBV14 with TRBJ1-2; D call uncertain. This CDR3 has 15 amino acids. V lost 4 bases and J 4 bases, leaving 16 bases between the germline ends. Per the germline V gene, CDR1 is SGHDN and CDR2 is FVKESK. In DNA, the CDR3 is TGTGCCAGCAGCCCCCGTTGGTCCGGGATCTATGGCTACACCTTC. Translating it yields CASSPRWSGIYGYTF. The whole variable domain, filled in from reference TRBV14 and TRBJ1-2, reads EAGVTQFPSHSVIEKGQTVTLRCDPISGHDNLYWYRRVMGKEIKFLLHFVKESKQDESGMPNNRFLAERTGGTYSTLKVQPAELEDSGVYFCASSPRWSGIYGYTFGSGTRLTVV.

The chain recombines TRBV5-6 with TRBJ2-5, with D tentatively TRBD1 or TRBD2 (6 bases each). Germline CDR1 reads SGHDT; CDR2 reads YYEEEE. V shed 1 base and J shed 5 bases, with 12 bases lying between them. CDR3 length equals 14 residues. The CDR3 coding sequence is TGTGCCAGCAGCTTGATTGGAGGGGGGGAGACCCAGTACTTC. Protein product: CASSLIGGGETQYF.